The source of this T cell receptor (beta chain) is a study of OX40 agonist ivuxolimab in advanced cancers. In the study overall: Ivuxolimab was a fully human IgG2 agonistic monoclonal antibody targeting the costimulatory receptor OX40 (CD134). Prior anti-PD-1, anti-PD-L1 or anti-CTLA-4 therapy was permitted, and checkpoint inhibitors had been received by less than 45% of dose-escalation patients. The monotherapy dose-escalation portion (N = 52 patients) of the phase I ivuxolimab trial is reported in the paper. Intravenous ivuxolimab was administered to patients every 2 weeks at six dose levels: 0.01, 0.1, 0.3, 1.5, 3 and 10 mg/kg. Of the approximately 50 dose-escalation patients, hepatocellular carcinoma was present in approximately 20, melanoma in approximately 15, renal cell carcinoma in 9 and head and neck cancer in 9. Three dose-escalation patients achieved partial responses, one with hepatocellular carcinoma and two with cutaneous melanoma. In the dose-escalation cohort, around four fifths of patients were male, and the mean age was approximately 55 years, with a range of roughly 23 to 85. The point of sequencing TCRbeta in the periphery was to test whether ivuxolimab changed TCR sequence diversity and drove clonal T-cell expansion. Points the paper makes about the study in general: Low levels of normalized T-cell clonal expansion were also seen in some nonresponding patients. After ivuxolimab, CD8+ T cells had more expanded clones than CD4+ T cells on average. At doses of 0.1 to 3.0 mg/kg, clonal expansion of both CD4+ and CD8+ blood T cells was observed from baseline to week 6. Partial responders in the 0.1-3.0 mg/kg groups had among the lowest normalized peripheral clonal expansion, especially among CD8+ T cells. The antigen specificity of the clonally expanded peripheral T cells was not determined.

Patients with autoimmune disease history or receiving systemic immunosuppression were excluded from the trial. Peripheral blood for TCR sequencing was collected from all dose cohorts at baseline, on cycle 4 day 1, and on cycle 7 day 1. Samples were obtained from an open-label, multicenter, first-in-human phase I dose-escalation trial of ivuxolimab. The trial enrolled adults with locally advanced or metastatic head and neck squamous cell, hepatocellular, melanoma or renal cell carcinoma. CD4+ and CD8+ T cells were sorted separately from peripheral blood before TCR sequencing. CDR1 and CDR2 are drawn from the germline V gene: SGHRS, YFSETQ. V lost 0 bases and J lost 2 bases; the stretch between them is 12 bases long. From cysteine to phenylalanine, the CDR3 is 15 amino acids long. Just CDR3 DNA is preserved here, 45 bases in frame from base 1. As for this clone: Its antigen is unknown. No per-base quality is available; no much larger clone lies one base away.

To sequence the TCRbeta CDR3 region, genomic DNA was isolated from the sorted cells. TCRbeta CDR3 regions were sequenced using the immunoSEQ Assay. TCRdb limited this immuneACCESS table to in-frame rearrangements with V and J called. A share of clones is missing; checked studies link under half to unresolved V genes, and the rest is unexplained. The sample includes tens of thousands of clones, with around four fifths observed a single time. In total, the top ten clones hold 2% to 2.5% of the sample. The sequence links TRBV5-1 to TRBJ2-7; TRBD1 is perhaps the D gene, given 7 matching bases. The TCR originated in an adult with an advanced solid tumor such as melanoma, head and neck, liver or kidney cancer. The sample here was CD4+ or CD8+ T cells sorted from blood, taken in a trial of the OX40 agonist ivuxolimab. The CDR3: CASSLGLGQAYEQYF. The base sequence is TGCGCCAGCAGCTTGGGACTAGGACAGGCCTACGAGCAGTACTTC. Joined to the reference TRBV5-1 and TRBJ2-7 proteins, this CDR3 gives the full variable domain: KAGVTQTPRYLIKTRGQQVTLSCSPISGHRSVSWYQQTPGQGLQFLFEYFSETQRNKGNFPGRFSGRQFSNSRSEMNVSTLELGDSALYLCASSLGLGQAYEQYFGPGTRLTVT.